This T cell receptor beta chain came from a study of blood T cell repertoires in COVID-19. At the level of the study: Acute and convalescent COVID-19 specimens originated in the United States, Italy and Spain. PBMCs, B-cell-depleted T cells, or T cells provided the cDNA or gDNA that made up the material.

Original data processing: Amplification from reference gene primers served as the basis for estimated nucleated cell counts. The repertoire was sequenced with immunoSEQ multiplex PCR; TCRdb's copy has only in-frame clones and lacks some. Clone size and V and J calls were adopted from that table, with D and trimming inferred from the DNA. The sample shows approximately 230,000 clones, just over 85% of them seen only once. Germline CDR1 reads MNHEY; CDR2 reads SVGEGT. This CDR3 comprises 13 residues. V gave up 4 bases and J gave up 4 bases, with 11 bases separating them. The chain joins TRBV6-2 or TRBV6-3 to TRBJ2-7; a weak D match, TRBD2 (6 bases). Sample: peripheral blood. The receptor was isolated from an elderly man with acute or convalescent COVID-19. CDR3 DNA sequence: TGTGCCAGCAGTTTCGGGAGTGCGTACGAGCAGTACTTC. This translates into CASSFGSAYEQYF.